This entry describes one T cell receptor beta chain. This sample is part of a study of blood T cell repertoires in COVID-19. Study summary: Material from acute and convalescent COVID-19 was sourced from the United States, Italy and Spain. PBMCs, B-cell-depleted T cells, or T cells were the source of the cDNA or gDNA that made up the material.

Original methodology: Amplification from reference gene primers served as the basis for estimated nucleated cell counts. Clones were read by immunoSEQ multiplex PCR, and TCRdb kept only the in-frame ones, dropping some. D and trimming were read from the DNA, whereas the V and J calls and clone size are those reported in that table. Among approximately 210,000 clones, about 91% were seen once, and the ten largest hold approximately 1.2%. V was shortened by 1 base and J by 2 bases, with 9 bases between the two germline ends. This CDR3 has 14 residues. CDR1 is SEHNR and CDR2 is FQNEAQ in the germline V gene (reference sequence).

The chain employs TRBV7-9 and TRBJ2-7; unclear D gene. The source is a man aged 25-45 years with acute or convalescent COVID-19. Sequenced: peripheral blood. The DNA for the CDR3 is TGTGCCAGCAGCTTAGAACGGTTTGCCTACGAGCAGTACTTC. It yields the protein CASSLERFAYEQYF.